This is a list of T cell receptor beta chains from one sample in a study of blood T cell repertoires in COVID-19. Only in-frame clones appear in the TCRdb table, and some are missing; sequencing was by immunoSEQ multiplex PCR. The table has about 59,000 clones, 80% seen once. Sequences were obtained from peripheral blood. These receptors were obtained from a man aged 60 to 69 with acute or convalescent COVID-19. Both conserved end residues are part of each CDR3. A D gene is named only where the DNA matches it firmly. Only part of the rows carry a size: once, few, many, or a class if the clone is expanded.

d_call	v_call	clone_size	j_call	cdr3_nt	cdr3_aa
NA	TRBV7-8	NA	TRBJ1-4	TGTGCCAGCAGCCCAGCGCGGGAAAAACTGTTTTTT	CASSPAREKLFF
TRBD1	TRBV19	NA	TRBJ1-1	TGTGCCAGTAGTATAGTGGGACAGGGTAGGACTGAAGCTTTCTTT	CASSIVGQGRTEAFF
TRBD1	TRBV25-1	NA	TRBJ1-2	TGTGCCAGCAGTGAACAACAGGGGGCTGGTGGCTACACCTTC	CASSEQQGAGGYTF
TRBD1	TRBV5-5	NA	TRBJ2-1	TGTGCCAGCAGCTCTACAGGGGTATCATTATCGTGGCAGTTCTTC	CASSSTGVSLSWQFF
NA	TRBV19	NA	TRBJ2-2	TGTGCCAGTAGTATGGTTAGCAGGGTGTCCGGGGAGCTGTTTTTT	CASSMVSRVSGELFF
NA	TRBV21-1	NA	TRBJ2-1	TGTGCCAGCAGCCTCGACAGGGTCCCCTACAATGAGCAGTTCTTC	CASSLDRVPYNEQFF
TRBD1	TRBV5-4	NA	TRBJ2-5	TGTGCCAGCAGTTTACAGGGGGCAATAGAGACCCAGTACTTC	CASSLQGAIETQYF
TRBD1	TRBV12-3/TRBV12-4	NA	TRBJ1-6	TGTGCCAGCAGACCCGGACAGGCCTCACCCCTCCACTTT	CASRPGQASPLHF
NA	TRBV6-1	NA	TRBJ1-4	TGTGCCAGCAGTGATACAGGGTCCAAGGGGGAAAAACTGTTTTTT	CASSDTGSKGEKLFF
NA	TRBV7-8	NA	TRBJ2-1	TGTGCCAGCAGCTTAACCCCGGGACTGATAAATGAGCAGTTCTTC	CASSLTPGLINEQFF
NA	TRBV3-1/TRBV3-2	NA	TRBJ2-1	TGTGCCAGCAGCCAGTCCCCCCGGACATCCAATGAGCAGTTCTTC	CASSQSPRTSNEQFF
NA	TRBV5-6	NA	TRBJ2-2	TGTGCCAGCAGCAGGCGGGTAGACACCGGGGAGCTGTTTTTT	CASSRRVDTGELFF
NA	TRBV7-9	few	TRBJ1-3	TGTGCCAGCAGCCCTCCTTTCTCTGGAAACACCATATATTTT	CASSPPFSGNTIYF
TRBD1	TRBV2	NA	TRBJ1-6	TGTGCCAGCAGTGGCTGGACAGGGGGCAGGTCTTCATTACCCCTCCACTTT	CASSGWTGGRSSLPLHF
TRBD1	TRBV7-9	few	TRBJ1-3	TGTGCCAGCAGCCGACAGGGCGCAGCTGGAAACACCATATATTTT	CASSRQGAAGNTIYF
TRBD1	TRBV27	NA	TRBJ1-4	TGTGCCAGCAGTCCACAGGGGCTCACTAATGAAAAACTGTTTTTT	CASSPQGLTNEKLFF
TRBD2	TRBV7-6	NA	TRBJ2-3	TGTGCCAGCAGCCCCTCGCGGGGGGGATCAGATACGCAGTATTTT	CASSPSRGGSDTQYF
TRBD2	TRBV5-1	few	TRBJ2-7	TGCGCCAGCAAACAGCGGGGATCCTCCTACGAGCAGTACTTC	CASKQRGSSYEQYF
NA	TRBV7-3	NA	TRBJ2-1	TGTGCCAGCAGCCCCCAGGGTTCTTACAATGAGCAGTTCTTC	CASSPQGSYNEQFF
TRBD2	TRBV19	NA	TRBJ2-1	TGTGCCAGTAGTAACAAGCGGGGGGGCTCCTACAATGAGCAGTTCTTC	CASSNKRGGSYNEQFF
NA	TRBV4-1	once	TRBJ1-2	TGCGCCAGCAGCCAAGAACAGGGAGACTATGGCTACACCTTC	CASSQEQGDYGYTF
NA	TRBV6-5	few	TRBJ1-3	TGTGCCAGCAGTTACTCCGAGGGTGGTGGAAACACCATATATTTT	CASSYSEGGGNTIYF
NA	TRBV19	few	TRBJ1-1	TGTGCCAGTAGTCTAGACCGTTCCCGGTTCTTT	CASSLDRSRFF
TRBD1	TRBV11-2	NA	TRBJ1-5	TGTGCCAGCAGCCACGCAGGGGGGCAGCCCCAGCATTTT	CASSHAGGQPQHF
TRBD1	TRBV9	NA	TRBJ2-5	TGTGCCAGCAGCGTCGGTCCCGGGACAGGGAACGTCGGGCAAGAGACCCAGTACTTC	CASSVGPGTGNVGQETQYF
TRBD1	TRBV11-3	NA	TRBJ2-2	TGTGCCAGCAGCCAGACAGGGTTGGACACCGGGGAGCTGTTTTTT	CASSQTGLDTGELFF
TRBD2	TRBV28	NA	TRBJ2-3	TGTGCCACGGGGGGGCGGGAAGATACGCAGTATTTT	CATGGREDTQYF
NA	TRBV21-1	once	TRBJ1-5	TGTGCCAGCAGCAAACGTAGCCGGCGGGGCCGCTGCAATCAGCCCCAGCATTTT	CASSKRSRRGRCNQPQHF
NA	TRBV2	NA	TRBJ2-3	TGTGCCAGCCTAAGAGTGGGGCGGGATACGCAGTATTTT	CASLRVGRDTQYF
NA	TRBV6-2/TRBV6-3	NA	TRBJ1-6	TGTGCCAGCAGTTACTCGCAGCGTCATGAGGGTCACCTCCACTTT	CASSYSQRHEGHLHF
NA	TRBV6-4	few	TRBJ2-3	TGTGCCAGCAGGGCGGGGGCGACCACAGATACGCAGTATTTT	CASRAGATTDTQYF
NA	TRBV3-1/TRBV3-2	NA	TRBJ2-7	TGTGCCAGCAGCCCCGGACAGCTGCAGTACTTC	CASSPGQLQYF
TRBD1	TRBV10-1	few	TRBJ1-5	TGCGCCAGTGGACAGGGGGACCAGCCCCAGCATTTT	CASGQGDQPQHF
NA	TRBV6-5	NA	TRBJ1-5	TGTGCCAGCAGCCCCAGGCCAGATAGCAATCAGCCCCAGCATTTT	CASSPRPDSNQPQHF
TRBD1	TRBV11-3	NA	TRBJ2-3	TGTGCCAGCAGCCAGGGACAGGGCCTGGTGGATACGCAGTATTTT	CASSQGQGLVDTQYF
TRBD1	TRBV30	NA	TRBJ1-4	TGTGCCGGCCAGGGGGCGCCCGGTGAAAAACTGTTTTTT	CAGQGAPGEKLFF
TRBD1	TRBV15	NA	TRBJ1-3	TGTGCCACCAGCAGAGAGCGGGACAGCGGAAACACCATATATTTT	CATSRERDSGNTIYF
TRBD1	TRBV24-1	NA	TRBJ1-6	TGTGCCACCAGTGACCCCCAGGGGGTGAATTCACCCCTCCACTTT	CATSDPQGVNSPLHF
NA	TRBV6-5	NA	TRBJ2-7	TGTGCCAGCAGCTTAACAGGCCTGCCGGGTGGCGAGCAGTACTTC	CASSLTGLPGGEQYF
TRBD1	TRBV10-3	NA	TRBJ2-7	TGTGCCATCAGTGAGTACGGACAGGGGCACGAGCAGTACTTC	CAISEYGQGHEQYF
NA	TRBV3-1/TRBV3-2	NA	TRBJ2-3	TGTGCCAGCAGCCGCGGGGTGGGCACAGATACGCAGTATTTT	CASSRGVGTDTQYF
NA	TRBV7-6	NA	TRBJ2-5	TGTGCCAGCAGCTCTGGGGGGGGCCCGTCCCGGGAGACCCAGTACTTC	CASSSGGGPSRETQYF